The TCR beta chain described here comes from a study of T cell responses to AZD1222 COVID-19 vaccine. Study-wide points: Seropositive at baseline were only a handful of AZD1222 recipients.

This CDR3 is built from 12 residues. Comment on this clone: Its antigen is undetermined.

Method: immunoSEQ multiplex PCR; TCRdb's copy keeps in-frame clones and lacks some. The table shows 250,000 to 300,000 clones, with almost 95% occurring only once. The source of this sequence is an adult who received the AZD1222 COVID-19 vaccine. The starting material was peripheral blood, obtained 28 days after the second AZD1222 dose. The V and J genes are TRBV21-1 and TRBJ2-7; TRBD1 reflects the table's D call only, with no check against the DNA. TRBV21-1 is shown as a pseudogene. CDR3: CAIRGQSHEQYF. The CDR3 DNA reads TGTGCCATTAGGGGACAGTCCCACGAGCAGTACTTC.